The entry below gives a single T cell receptor beta chain sequence along with its context. The antigen remains unidentified. This specimen comes from a study of T cells after yellow fever vaccination. Findings of the study overall: Post-booster reappearance was seen for most primary-vaccination clones (roughly 97% CD4, 88% CD8).

The CDR3 runs 14 residues. Germline values: CDR1 SGHRS, CDR2 YFSETQ. The V gene lost 5 bases and the J gene lost 10 bases, with 19 bases spanning the gap. TCRdb passed the 5' RACE reads through MiXCR, listing each CDR3 protein once. The sample has about 130,000 distinct CDR3 sequences, about 8.8% seen once. This chain joins TRBV5-1 and TRBJ2-1; D remains unclear. This sequence originates from a man aged 18 to 29 who received the YFV17D yellow fever vaccine. The sample consisted of CD8+ T cells sorted from PBMCs, taken on the day of the yellow fever booster vaccination. Written as DNA, the CDR3 is TGCGCCAGCAGTTATGGGCCCGAAAAAGGGGAGCAGTTCTTC. Translation: CASSYGPEKGEQFF.